The sequence of this TCR beta chain was determined in a study of blood T cell repertoires in COVID-19. Study summary: Collection of acute and convalescent COVID-19 samples took place in the United States, Italy and Spain. T cells, B-cell-depleted T cells, or PBMCs supplied cDNA or gDNA.

The data were produced by immunoSEQ multiplex PCR, yet TCRdb's version contains in-frame clones alone and is incomplete. The table lists hundreds of thousands of clones, about 90% of them singletons. The junction had 3 bases not matched to a gene; V was cut back by 3 bases and J by 5 bases. Germline V gives CDR1 SGHDN, CDR2 FVKESK. This CDR3 has 14 residues. The chain employs TRBV14 and TRBJ1-3, with TRBD1 matching 8 bases. The source of this sequence is a woman between 18 and 29 years old who had recovered from COVID-19. The sequencing input was peripheral blood. The CDR3 region is CASSHGTGRNTIYF. The CDR3 DNA follows: TGTGCCAGCAGCCATGGGACAGGCAGAAACACCATATATTTT. Based on the CDR3 plus reference TRBV14 and TRBJ1-3, the full variable domain is EAGVTQFPSHSVIEKGQTVTLRCDPISGHDNLYWYRRVMGKEIKFLLHFVKESKQDESGMPNNRFLAERTGGTYSTLKVQPAELEDSGVYFCASSHGTGRNTIYFGEGSWLTVV.